The 25 T cell receptor beta chains below all came from one sample that was sequenced in a study of T cell responses to AZD1222 COVID-19 vaccine. Sequenced by immunoSEQ multiplex PCR; TCRdb stores in-frame clones only, minus some. There are 150,000 or so clones in the sample; about nine tenths occur only once, and more than 4.5% lies in the top ten. Specimen: peripheral blood, collected on day 0 of AZD1222 vaccination. All receptors come from an adult in good health.

This clone occurred a few times. The chain joins TRBV7-9 to TRBJ2-2; D assignment may be TRBD1 or TRBD2 (6 bases each). Germline values: CDR1 SEHNR, CDR2 FQNEAQ (reference sequence). The CDR3 is 15 amino acids. V shed 5 bases and J shed 6 bases, with 16 bases lying between them. The CDR3 nucleotides read TGTGCCAGCAGCACAACCCGGGGGCCCCCCGGGGAGCTGTTTTTT. It yields the protein CASSTTRGPPGELFF.

The chain carries TRBV24-1 and TRBJ2-7, with a possible D match to TRBD1 (6 bases). The CDR3 covers 13 residues. Trimming left V 5 bases short and J 8 bases short, with 15 bases between. Per germline, CDR1 KGHDR and CDR2 SFDVKD. In DNA form, the CDR3 reads TGTGCCACCAGTGTCTTTTCAGGGGAAAAGCAGTACTTC. This encodes CATSVFSGEKQYF.

This clone was seen just once. The J gene is TRBJ2-1, the V gene TRBV13; 10 positions match TRBD2. Germline values: CDR1 PRHDT, CDR2 FYEKMQ (reference sequence). The V segment lost 2 bases and the J segment 5 bases; nucleotides outside the gene matches: 3. The CDR3 length is 15 residues. CDR3 sequence reads: CASSLLAGAHNEQFF. CDR3 nucleotides: TGTGCCAGCAGCTTACTAGCGGGGGCCCACAATGAGCAGTTCTTC.

The chain recombines TRBV18 with TRBJ1-1; no reliable D call. The CDR3 length is 16 residues. Germline assignment: CDR1 KGHSH and CDR2 LQKENI. V gave up 0 bases and J gave up 1 base, with 12 bases separating them. Here the CDR3 reads CASSPPFFPRNTEAFF. The CDR3 coding sequence is TGTGCCAGCTCACCACCATTTTTTCCCCGGAACACTGAAGCTTTCTTT.

The rearrangement links TRBV6-5 to TRBJ1-5; D call uncertain. CDR1 and CDR2 from the germline V gene are MNHEY and SVGAGI. V was clipped by 3 bases and J by 6 bases, with 9 bases between them. There are 13 residues in the CDR3. As DNA, the CDR3 is TGTGCCAGCAGTTATTCAGAAGGTCAGCCCCAGCATTTT. The encoded protein is CASSYSEGQPQHF.

The chain links TRBV2 to TRBJ2-1; D perhaps matches TRBD1 (6 bases). CDR1 and CDR2 (germline): SNHLY, FYNNEI. The CDR3 loop spans 13 amino acids. The germline V and J ends were trimmed by 7 bases and 6 bases, with 13 bases remaining between them. The CDR3 loop reads CASKLGGVNEQFF. CDR3 bases: TGTGCCAGCAAATTAGGGGGAGTCAATGAGCAGTTCTTC.

The chain combines TRBV2 with TRBJ1-2; maybe TRBD1 (5 bases). There are 13 residues in the CDR3. Trimming stripped 2 bases from V and 6 bases from J, with 10 bases between. The germline gives CDR1 SNHLY, CDR2 FYNNEI. The CDR3 sequence: CASSEQGRDGYTF. In DNA, the CDR3 is TGTGCCAGCAGTGAACAGGGTAGGGATGGCTACACCTTC.

This clone was observed once. The chain uses TRBV3-1 (or the pseudogene TRBV3-2) and TRBJ1-5; possibly TRBD1 for D (5 bases). The CDR3 extends over 16 amino acids. The germline V gene has CDR1 LGHDT and CDR2 YNNKEL (reference sequence). The germline V and J ends were trimmed by 0 bases and 0 bases, with 9 bases remaining between them. The CDR3 sequence: CASSQDHRYSNQPQHF. CDR3 nucleotide sequence: TGTGCCAGCAGCCAAGATCACAGGTATAGCAATCAGCCCCAGCATTTT.

The V gene is TRBV6-5, the J gene TRBJ2-7; TRBD2 aligns across 8 bases. The ends lost 6 bases at V and 2 bases at J; junction bases unmatched: 9. The germline V gene has CDR1 MNHEY and CDR2 SVGAGI. The CDR3 runs to 15 residues. Here the CDR3 DNA reads TGTGCCAGCAGCCAATATAGCGGGACTACCTACGAGCAGTACTTC. Translating gives CASSQYSGTTYEQYF.

Here the CDR3 DNA reads TGTGCCAGCAGTTCGAGCTACATAACCTACGAGCAGTACTTC. Residues: CASSSSYITYEQYF. V gene TRBV27 combines with J gene TRBJ2-7; no clear D. Germline CDR1 MNHEY, CDR2 SMNVEV (reference sequence). Deletions cut 4 bases from V and 2 bases from J, with 12 bases between. There are 14 residues in the CDR3.

This chain links TRBV29-1 with TRBJ1-4; D not resolved. Trimming shortened V by 5 bases and J by 4 bases, and 14 bases separated the two germline ends. The CDR3 consists of 14 residues. Germline CDR1 is SQVTM and CDR2 is ANQGSEA. CDR3 nucleotide sequence: TGCAGCGTTTCGGAAGGTGGTTTTAATGAAAAACTGTTTTTT. This gives the protein CSVSEGGFNEKLFF.

This CDR3 is CASSWDGQVTQYF. In DNA, the CDR3 is TGCGCCAGCAGCTGGGATGGTCAGGTGACCCAGTACTTC. V usage is TRBV5-1 and J usage is TRBJ2-5; D not certain. The V and J ends lost 3 bases and 7 bases respectively, with 13 bases between them. The CDR3 consists of 13 residues. The germline CDR1 and CDR2 sequences are SGHRS and YFSETQ.

The chain is built from TRBV6-7 and TRBJ1-3; possible D gene TRBD1, 5 bases. TRBV6-7 is identified as an open reading frame with a role that is uncertain. This CDR3 is built from 13 residues. Trimming took off 3 bases at V and 11 bases at J, with 14 bases between the two ends. CDR3 residues: CASSYLRADPIYF. CDR3 DNA sequence: TGTGCCAGCAGTTATCTCAGGGCGGACCCCATATATTTT.

V and J are TRBV7-8 and TRBJ2-7; D unclear. The CDR3 has 13 residues. CDR1 is SGHVS, CDR2 FQNEAQ, per germline. Trimming shortened V by 0 bases and J by 4 bases, and 7 bases separated the two germline ends. The CDR3 coding sequence is TGTGCCAGCAGCTTAGCGAGCCGGTACGAGCAGTACTTC. Residues: CASSLASRYEQYF.

V is TRBV6-4 and J is TRBJ2-1, with D tentatively TRBD1 (6 bases). The CDR3 has 16 amino acids. Germline CDR1 is MRHNA and CDR2 is SNTAGT. V gave up 0 bases and J gave up 1 base, with 10 bases separating them. CDR3 coding DNA: TGTGCCAGCAGTGACTCGACAGGTCGGTCCTACAATGAGCAGTTCTTC. Translated, it gives CASSDSTGRSYNEQFF.

The V and J genes are TRBV6-5 and TRBJ1-1; possible D gene TRBD1, 5 bases. The V gene's germline CDR1 is MNHEY and CDR2 SVGAGI. V was trimmed by 7 bases and J by 7 bases, leaving 16 bases between them. The CDR3 loop spans 13 amino acids. The CDR3 here is CASNIGTGGEAFF. The CDR3 region has the DNA TGTGCCAGCAACATCGGGACCGGTGGTGAAGCTTTCTTT.

V and J are TRBV6-5 and TRBJ1-3, with D tentatively TRBD1 (6 bases). CDR3 length equals 14 residues. Germline V gene lookup returns CDR1 MNHEY and CDR2 SVGAGI. V gave up 7 bases and J gave up 2 bases, with 12 bases separating them. CDR3 in amino acids: CASNRGTTGNTIYF. CDR3 coding DNA: TGTGCCAGCAATCGGGGGACAACTGGAAACACCATATATTTT.

The chain recombines TRBV28 with TRBJ1-2; D gene uncertain. Trimming took off 8 bases at V and 7 bases at J, with 17 bases between the two ends. The CDR3 runs to 13 residues. CDR1 is MDHEN, CDR2 SYDVKM, per germline. The CDR3 DNA is TGTGCCAGCTTACGCCGGCTCTCGGGTGGCTACACCTTC. Translated, it gives CASLRRLSGGYTF.

This chain connects TRBV5-6 to TRBJ1-4; D possibly corresponds to TRBD1 (5 bases). Per the germline V gene, CDR1 is SGHDT and CDR2 is YYEEEE. The CDR3 length is 15 residues. V lost 5 bases and J lost 4, with 15 bases in between. CDR3 in DNA: TGTGCCAGCAGTCTGATGGGGACTGATAATGAAAAACTGTTTTTT. This gives the protein CASSLMGTDNEKLFF.

In this sample, this clone turned up once. The J gene is TRBJ1-2, the V gene TRBV28; D unresolved. Germline CDR1 reads MDHEN; CDR2 reads SYDVKM. The CDR3 runs to 12 residues. The V gene lost 5 bases and the J gene lost 8 bases, with 12 bases spanning the gap. CDR3 nucleotide sequence: TGTGCCAGCAGTCTGCGGACTAAGGGCTACACCTTC. Its protein product is CASSLRTKGYTF.

V is TRBV6-5 and J is TRBJ2-7; D possibly corresponds to TRBD1 (5 bases). This CDR3 is 16 amino acids long. In germline, CDR1 is MNHEY, CDR2 SVGAGI. Trimming removed 2 bases at V and 6 bases at J, with 20 bases between. CDR3 DNA: TGTGCCAGCAGTTACGGTGTTAGGGGTTCGGTTGGCGAGCAGTACTTC. It yields the protein CASSYGVRGSVGEQYF.

In regard to this clone: At one of its ends the junction is not consistent with the germline gene, which may arise from a read error. V and J are TRBV7-7 and TRBJ2-5; D perhaps matches TRBD2 (6 bases). The CDR3 consists of 15 residues. In germline, CDR1 is SSHAT, CDR2 FNYEAQ (reference sequence). CDR3 nucleotide sequence: TGTGCTAGCAGCTTCGCTTTTGGGGGGCAAGAGACCCAGTACTTC. Translated: CASSFAFGGQETQYF.

The rearrangement links TRBV16 to TRBJ1-5; 7 nucleotides align to TRBD1. The germline V gene has CDR1 KGHSY and CDR2 FQNENV. The CDR3 length is 15 residues. J was trimmed by 4 bases and V by 0 bases; bases with no gene match: 3. The CDR3 loop is CASSQSGQSNQPQHF. The CDR3, as DNA: TGTGCCAGCAGCCAATCGGGACAGTCGAATCAGCCCCAGCATTTT.

This clone occurred once. This chain joins TRBV6-4 and TRBJ1-2; D is unresolved. Germline loops: CDR1 MRHNA, CDR2 SNTAGT. The CDR3 extends over 12 amino acids. V was trimmed by 5 bases and J by 5 bases, leaving 9 bases between them. The CDR3 loop is CASSNNKYGYTF. The CDR3, as DNA: TGTGCCAGCAGTAATAACAAGTATGGCTACACCTTC.

The gene calls are TRBV6-5 and TRBJ2-7, with D maybe TRBD2 (6 bases). This CDR3 has 13 residues. The germline CDR1 and CDR2 sequences are MNHEY and SVGAGI. Trimming removed 6 bases from V and 0 bases from J, with 9 bases in between. CDR3 nucleotides: TGTGCCAGCAGCCCGGACTACTCCTACGAGCAGTACTTC. It encodes CASSPDYSYEQYF.